A single TCR beta chain is shown here with its context. No antigen is known for it. V gave up 5 bases and J gave up 11 bases; unmatched junction bases: 15. CDR3 size: 15 residues. Germline lookup yields CDR1 SNHLY and CDR2 FYNNEI. This specimen belongs to a study of cytomegalovirus exposure and HLA in healthy donors. Turning to the study itself: Across some 400 genotyped donors, about 80% landed in the Caucasian-associated ancestry cluster. Study-level findings and limits: Sequence variants that were highly shared formed a cluster that was likely a sequencing artifact. In a later analysis, productive TCRs from donors in an Asian-associated ancestry cluster reportedly carried fewer N-insertions than the cohort mean.

Nominally healthy donors provided the samples, though records likely missed some immune exposures. The PCR made use of 60 Vbeta and 13 Jbeta primers. TCRdb's table, derived via immunoSEQ multiplex PCR, lists solely in-frame clones and lacks some. This sample carries 95,000 to 150,000 clones, roughly 80% of them seen once, and the ten largest clones take approximately 30%. The sequence derives from a man in his 60s in good health and CMV-seropositive. The V call is TRBV2, the J call TRBJ2-5, with TRBD1 matching 9 bases. Material: PBMCs. CDR3 amino acids: CASSKFRDRVPEQYF. CDR3 sequence (DNA): TGTGCCAGCAGTAAATTCCGGGACAGGGTCCCTGAGCAGTACTTC.